The rows below give T cell receptor beta chains drawn from one sample of a study of control samples from healthy donors and cancer patients. Clones were read by immunoSEQ multiplex PCR, and TCRdb kept only the in-frame ones, dropping some. The sample has 40,000 to 50,000 clones, about 94% seen once. The specimen sequenced was blood. These receptors all stem from a man aged 60 to 75 in good health. Both conserved end residues are part of each CDR3. The order of the fields is CDR3 DNA, CDR3 protein, clone size, J gene, D gene, V gene. A D gene is named only where the DNA matches it firmly. Only part of the rows carry a size: once, few, many, or a class if the clone is expanded.

CDR3nt: TGCGCCAGCAGTCAGCGCGGAGAACTAGTCTATCATGAGCAGTTCTTC
CDR3aa: CASSQRGELVYHEQFF
abundance: medium-sized
j_gene: TRBJ2-1
d_gene: NA
v_gene: TRBV23-1

CDR3nt: TGTGCCAGCAGCTCATTACAGGGCGGGGAGCTGTTTTTT
CDR3aa: CASSSLQGGELFF
abundance: NA
j_gene: TRBJ2-2
d_gene: NA
v_gene: TRBV11-2

CDR3nt: TGTGCCAGCTCACCAGCTTTGTGGGGCCCCGGGGAGCTGTTTTTT
CDR3aa: CASSPALWGPGELFF
abundance: NA
j_gene: TRBJ2-2
d_gene: NA
v_gene: TRBV18

CDR3nt: TGTGCCAGCAGTTACGAGGGGACTAGCGGTTCCTACGAGCAGTACTTC
CDR3aa: CASSYEGTSGSYEQYF
abundance: NA
j_gene: TRBJ2-7
d_gene: TRBD2
v_gene: TRBV6-6

CDR3nt: TGTGCCAGCAGTGAACGGGTAGGGGGGATAACTGAAGCTTTCTTT
CDR3aa: CASSERVGGITEAFF
abundance: NA
j_gene: TRBJ1-1
d_gene: NA
v_gene: TRBV2

CDR3nt: TGTGCCAGCAGTTTCGCGGGTACCAATGAGCAGTTCTTC
CDR3aa: CASSFAGTNEQFF
abundance: NA
j_gene: TRBJ2-1
d_gene: NA
v_gene: TRBV27

CDR3nt: TGCGCCAGCAGTGAGTCGATTCCTAGCGGCTACAATGAGCAGTTCTTC
CDR3aa: CASSESIPSGYNEQFF
abundance: NA
j_gene: TRBJ2-1
d_gene: TRBD2
v_gene: TRBV10-1

CDR3nt: TGTGCCAGCAGCCGGCCGGGCTCCTACGAGCAGTACTTC
CDR3aa: CASSRPGSYEQYF
abundance: NA
j_gene: TRBJ2-7
d_gene: NA
v_gene: TRBV5-6

CDR3nt: TGTGCCAGCAGCCTCAAGACAGCCGGGGAGACCCAGTACTTC
CDR3aa: CASSLKTAGETQYF
abundance: NA
j_gene: TRBJ2-5
d_gene: NA
v_gene: TRBV5-4

CDR3nt: TGTGCCAGCTCACCACCGACTAGCGGGAGGGCCGCCGGGGAGCTGTTTTTT
CDR3aa: CASSPPTSGRAAGELFF
abundance: NA
j_gene: TRBJ2-2
d_gene: TRBD2
v_gene: TRBV18

CDR3nt: TGTGCCAGCAGATCGACCGGTCCGCAAGAGACCCAGTACTTC
CDR3aa: CASRSTGPQETQYF
abundance: NA
j_gene: TRBJ2-5
d_gene: NA
v_gene: TRBV27

CDR3nt: TGTGCCAGTAGTATAGGGGGGCCCTCCTACGAGCAGTACTTC
CDR3aa: CASSIGGPSYEQYF
abundance: NA
j_gene: TRBJ2-7
d_gene: NA
v_gene: TRBV19

CDR3nt: TGTGCCAGCAGCTTAACCGGGGTTGGCTCCTACAATGAGCAGTTCTTC
CDR3aa: CASSLTGVGSYNEQFF
abundance: NA
j_gene: TRBJ2-1
d_gene: NA
v_gene: TRBV7-6

CDR3nt: TGTGCCAGCAGCTTGGACAGGGCGGCTGGAAACACCATATATTTT
CDR3aa: CASSLDRAAGNTIYF
abundance: NA
j_gene: TRBJ1-3
d_gene: NA
v_gene: TRBV5-6

CDR3nt: TGTGCCAGCAGCCCCACGGGACTAGCGGCTGAGCAGTTCTTC
CDR3aa: CASSPTGLAAEQFF
abundance: NA
j_gene: TRBJ2-1
d_gene: TRBD2
v_gene: TRBV9

CDR3nt: TGTGCCAGCAGCGTAGCTTTAGCGGGACCCTACGAGCAGTACTTC
CDR3aa: CASSVALAGPYEQYF
abundance: few
j_gene: TRBJ2-7
d_gene: TRBD2
v_gene: TRBV9

CDR3nt: TGCGCCAGCAGCCAAGCGGGATTGAGGACCTACGAGCAGTACTTC
CDR3aa: CASSQAGLRTYEQYF
abundance: NA
j_gene: TRBJ2-7
d_gene: NA
v_gene: TRBV4-1

CDR3nt: TGTGCCACTCGGGACAGACTCTACGAGCAGTACTTC
CDR3aa: CATRDRLYEQYF
abundance: NA
j_gene: TRBJ2-7
d_gene: TRBD1
v_gene: TRBV13

CDR3nt: TGTGCCAGCTCACCAGACAGGGGTCGAGAGGAAAAACTGTTTTTT
CDR3aa: CASSPDRGREEKLFF
abundance: NA
j_gene: TRBJ1-4
d_gene: TRBD1
v_gene: TRBV18

CDR3nt: TGTGCCAGCAGTTACCTAGGGGAGCTGTTTTTT
CDR3aa: CASSYLGELFF
abundance: NA
j_gene: TRBJ2-2
d_gene: NA
v_gene: TRBV7-9

CDR3nt: TGTGCCAGCAGTTACGAGGGCTCTGGAACTAATGAAAAACTGTTTTTT
CDR3aa: CASSYEGSGTNEKLFF
abundance: NA
j_gene: TRBJ1-4
d_gene: NA
v_gene: TRBV6-5

CDR3nt: TGTGCCAGTAGTATACCGGGGACGGGGAATGGCTACACCTTC
CDR3aa: CASSIPGTGNGYTF
abundance: NA
j_gene: TRBJ1-2
d_gene: NA
v_gene: TRBV19

CDR3nt: TGTGCCAGCAGTCGGACTAGCGGGACCGGCGAGACCCAGTACTTC
CDR3aa: CASSRTSGTGETQYF
abundance: NA
j_gene: TRBJ2-5
d_gene: TRBD2
v_gene: TRBV7-8

CDR3nt: TGTGCCAGCAGTATAGCGGGACTGAGAAATGAGCAGTTCTTC
CDR3aa: CASSIAGLRNEQFF
abundance: once
j_gene: TRBJ2-1
d_gene: TRBD2
v_gene: TRBV28

CDR3nt: TGTGCCAGCAGCCAAATGATTTCTTCTTTTACGTTGACCGGGGAGCTGTTTTTT
CDR3aa: CASSQMISSFTLTGELFF
abundance: NA
j_gene: TRBJ2-2
d_gene: NA
v_gene: TRBV3-1/TRBV3-2

CDR3nt: TGTGCCAGCAGTGAATCGAGGGGCATCCCCTACGAGCAGTACTTC
CDR3aa: CASSESRGIPYEQYF
abundance: NA
j_gene: TRBJ2-7
d_gene: NA
v_gene: TRBV2

CDR3nt: TGTGCCAGCAGCCCACAACTAGTGGGTGAGCAGTTCTTC
CDR3aa: CASSPQLVGEQFF
abundance: NA
j_gene: TRBJ2-1
d_gene: NA
v_gene: TRBV2

CDR3nt: TGTGCCAGCAGAAATCAGGGGGACGGAAACACTGAAGCTTTCTTT
CDR3aa: CASRNQGDGNTEAFF
abundance: NA
j_gene: TRBJ1-1
d_gene: TRBD1
v_gene: TRBV27

CDR3nt: TGTGCCAGCTCACCCGGGACAGGGTCCTACGAGCAGTACTTC
CDR3aa: CASSPGTGSYEQYF
abundance: NA
j_gene: TRBJ2-7
d_gene: TRBD1
v_gene: TRBV18

CDR3nt: TGTGCCAGCAGCTTAGGCTCCGAGACCCAGTACTTC
CDR3aa: CASSLGSETQYF
abundance: NA
j_gene: TRBJ2-5
d_gene: NA
v_gene: TRBV7-3

CDR3nt: TGTGCCAGCAGCTCACAGGGCTACGAGCAGTACTTC
CDR3aa: CASSSQGYEQYF
abundance: NA
j_gene: TRBJ2-7
d_gene: NA
v_gene: TRBV11-2

CDR3nt: TGCGCCAGCAGTGCCCCGAGGGGGGTCAGAGGCAATCAGCCCCAGCATTTT
CDR3aa: CASSAPRGVRGNQPQHF
abundance: NA
j_gene: TRBJ1-5
d_gene: NA
v_gene: TRBV10-2

CDR3nt: TGTGCCAGCAGCACCTGGACAGGGGGGCAAGAGACCCAGTACTTC
CDR3aa: CASSTWTGGQETQYF
abundance: NA
j_gene: TRBJ2-5
d_gene: TRBD1
v_gene: TRBV7-2

CDR3nt: TGCGCCAGCAGCCCGACAGGGGCAACTAATGAAAAACTGTTTTTT
CDR3aa: CASSPTGATNEKLFF
abundance: NA
j_gene: TRBJ1-4
d_gene: TRBD1
v_gene: TRBV5-1

CDR3nt: TGTGCCAGCAGCTTAGTCGCTGGGAAGATTGCTTTCTTT
CDR3aa: CASSLVAGKIAFF
abundance: NA
j_gene: TRBJ1-1
d_gene: NA
v_gene: TRBV7-9

CDR3nt: TGTGCCAGCAGCCCTACAGGGGGGGATGAAAAACTGTTTTTT
CDR3aa: CASSPTGGDEKLFF
abundance: NA
j_gene: TRBJ1-4
d_gene: TRBD1
v_gene: TRBV9

CDR3nt: TGTGCCAGCAGCCTGGGGACAGCCATGAACACTGAAGCTTTCTTT
CDR3aa: CASSLGTAMNTEAFF
abundance: NA
j_gene: TRBJ1-1
d_gene: TRBD1
v_gene: TRBV3-1/TRBV3-2

CDR3nt: TGTGCCAGCAGCTTAGATCCCAGGAACTATGGCTACACCTTC
CDR3aa: CASSLDPRNYGYTF
abundance: few
j_gene: TRBJ1-2
d_gene: NA
v_gene: TRBV11-3

CDR3nt: TGTGCCAGCAGCTTAGCCGGCAGGGGTTTACATGGCTACACCTTC
CDR3aa: CASSLAGRGLHGYTF
abundance: NA
j_gene: TRBJ1-2
d_gene: NA
v_gene: TRBV7-9

CDR3nt: TGTGCCAGCAGCTTAATTGGTCGGGGGTCCTACGAGCAGTACTTC
CDR3aa: CASSLIGRGSYEQYF
abundance: NA
j_gene: TRBJ2-7
d_gene: NA
v_gene: TRBV7-8

CDR3nt: TGTGCCAGCAGCCAAGGGGTTATGGGGCAGTTCTTC
CDR3aa: CASSQGVMGQFF
abundance: NA
j_gene: TRBJ2-1
d_gene: NA
v_gene: TRBV3-1/TRBV3-2

CDR3nt: TGTGCCACCAGTGATTTTGCGGGAGAAAAACTGTTTTTT
CDR3aa: CATSDFAGEKLFF
abundance: NA
j_gene: TRBJ1-4
d_gene: NA
v_gene: TRBV24-1